The present entry profiles one TCR beta chain with its context. Antigen: not known. These data are taken from a study of Ad26.COV2.S vaccination and SARS-CoV-2 variants. The overall study: Donor participated within the Ad26.COV2.S arm of the COV1001 trial. The study's findings and limits: Similar non-spike TCR breadth was observed in recipients of vaccine and of placebo. There was a possibility that the TCR breadth and depth analyses underestimated total T cell responses.

Indicated treatment: roughly 19 received Ad26.COV2.S at low or high dose, single or two shots; about 5 received placebo; per-sample allocation not given. The study sampled participants on day 63 after the first vaccine or placebo injection. Assay: immunoSEQ multiplex PCR; the TCRdb copy retains only in-frame clones and omits some. The repertoire holds over 400,000 clones, with 89% as singletons. The CDR3 is 17 amino acids. In germline, CDR1 is SGHNT, CDR2 YYREEE (reference sequence). V trimming: 4 bases; J trimming: 5 bases; junction bases outside the gene matches: 12. The source material was peripheral blood, sampled in a trial of Ad26.COV2.S vaccine versus placebo. The TCR was taken from a person between 18 and 65 years old who received the Ad26.COV2.S COVID-19 vaccine or a placebo. The chain uses TRBV5-4 and TRBJ1-2; 12 bases align to TRBD1. CDR3: CASSHHPGQGALYGYTF. The CDR3, as DNA: TGTGCCAGCAGCCACCACCCGGGACAGGGGGCTTTGTATGGCTACACCTTC.